A selection of T cell receptor beta chains follows, all from one sample in a study of PD-1 blockade in classical Hodgkin lymphoma. Method: immunoSEQ multiplex PCR; TCRdb's copy keeps in-frame clones and lacks some. The sample includes about 17,000 clones, around four fifths of them seen just once. Sequenced here: peripheral blood mononuclear cells (PBMCs), sampled before the fourth cycle of nivolumab. The receptors come from a human donor with classical Hodgkin lymphoma. Both conserved end residues are part of each CDR3. Each record gives: V gene, CDR3 length, CDR3 protein.

>TRBV6-6|15
CASSSPTGSGYGYTF
>TRBV5-1|15
CASSLTGKPDTEAFF
>TRBV5-1|15
CASSLGGQDSETQYF
>TRBV19|16
CASSIEATGSTDTQYF
>TRBV5-1|14
CASTQGLEGSPLHF
>TRBV5-4|15
CASSIRPGQDNEQFF
>TRBV2|14
CASSKGTGNQPQHF
>TRBV5-1|15
CASSADRLGADTQYF
>TRBV9|14
CASSVVTGGGELFF
>TRBV7-8|15
CASSLASSGANVLTF
>TRBV5-1|15
CASSSHLGASGTQYF
>TRBV5-1|15
CASSFSDDLYSPLHF
>TRBV12-5|15
CASGPGQGRNEKLFF
>TRBV7-2|13
CASSLADSYEQYF
>TRBV27|11
CATTRAYEQYF
>TRBV7-9|15
CASRQTGTNTGELFF
>TRBV5-1|14
CASSLEWSSYEQYF
>TRBV6-6|15
CASSYEVAGENEQFF
>TRBV2|13
CASSGGDGTEAFF
>TRBV5-1|15
CASSLDGPGSGKLFF
>TRBV25-1|16
CASSESLLGRNYGYTF
>TRBV6-4|16
CASSDSIGVSTDTQYF
>TRBV10-2|16
CASLNPGGASYNEQFF
>TRBV5-1|14
CASSLAAGSYGYTF
>TRBV6-1|15
CASRGTDHRTGELFF
>TRBV4-2|13
CASSYGVDQPQHF
>TRBV5-1|15
CASSTSRGGLDTQYF
>TRBV15|14
CATSISTLNTEAFF
>TRBV4-3|17
CASSQVAAGGDSYEQYF
>TRBV5-1|16
CASGPGGLGTNEKLFF
>TRBV5-1|13
CASSLTGGYDYTF
>TRBV5-1|15
CASSLQGANTGELFF
>TRBV5-6|15
CASRSQGFPGDTQYF
>TRBV5-1|14
CASSPGIGNEKLFF
>TRBV6-5|13
CASRPGGTDTQYF
>TRBV5-1|14
CASSLMTGTGELFF
>TRBV2|12
CASNDRVDEQYF
>TRBV10-1|16
CASRKSDREYDNEQFF
>TRBV5-1|15
CASSLYGGTQETQYF
>TRBV7-8|15
CASSSTSGNTDTQYF
>TRBV5-1|15
CASSSGGRGTDTQYF
>TRBV5-5|13
CASSPGPSTEAFF
>TRBV7-9|12
CASSLGGLGYTF
>TRBV7-3|14
CASSFITQNSPLHF
>TRBV5-1|14
CASSRDRAGGELFF